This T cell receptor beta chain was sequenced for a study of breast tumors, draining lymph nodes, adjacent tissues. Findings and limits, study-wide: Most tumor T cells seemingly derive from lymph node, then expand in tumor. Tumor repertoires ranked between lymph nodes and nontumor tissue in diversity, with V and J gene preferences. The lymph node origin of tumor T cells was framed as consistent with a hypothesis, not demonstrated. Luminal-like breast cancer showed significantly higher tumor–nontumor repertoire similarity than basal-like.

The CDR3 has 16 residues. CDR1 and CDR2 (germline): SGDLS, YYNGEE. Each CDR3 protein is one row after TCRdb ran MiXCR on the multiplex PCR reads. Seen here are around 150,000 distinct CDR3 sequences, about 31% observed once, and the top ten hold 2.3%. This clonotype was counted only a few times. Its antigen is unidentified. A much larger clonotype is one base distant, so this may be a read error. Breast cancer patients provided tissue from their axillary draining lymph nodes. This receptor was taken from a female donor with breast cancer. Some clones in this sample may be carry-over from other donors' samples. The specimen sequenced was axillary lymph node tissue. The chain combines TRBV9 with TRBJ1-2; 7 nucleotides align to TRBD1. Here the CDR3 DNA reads TGTGCCAGCAGCGGTGGGACAGTTGGACCCCTCTATGCCTACACCTTC. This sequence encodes CASSGGTVGPLYAYTF.